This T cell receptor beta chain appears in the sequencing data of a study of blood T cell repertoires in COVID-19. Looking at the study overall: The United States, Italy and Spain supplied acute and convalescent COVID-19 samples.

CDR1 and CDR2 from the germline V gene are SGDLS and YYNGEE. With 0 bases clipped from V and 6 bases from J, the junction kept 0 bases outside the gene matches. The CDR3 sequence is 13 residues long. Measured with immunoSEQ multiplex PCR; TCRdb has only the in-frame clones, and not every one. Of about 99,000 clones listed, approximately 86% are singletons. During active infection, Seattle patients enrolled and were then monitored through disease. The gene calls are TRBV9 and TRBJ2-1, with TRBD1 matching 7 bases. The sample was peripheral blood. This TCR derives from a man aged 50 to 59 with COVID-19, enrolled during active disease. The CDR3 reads CASSVGDSNEQFF. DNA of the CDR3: TGTGCCAGCAGCGTAGGGGACAGCAATGAGCAGTTCTTC.